This T cell receptor (beta chain) appears in the sequencing data of a study of response to subunit inactivated influenza vaccine. MiXCR was run by TCRdb on the RT-PCR reads, yielding one entry per CDR3 protein. The repertoire holds 650,000 to 800,000 distinct CDR3 sequences, with approximately 15% as singletons. This clonotype was observed a few times. With 3 bases removed from V and 2 bases from J, the gap between germline ends came to 8 bases. The germline V gene encodes CDR1 MGHRA and CDR2 YSYEKL. This CDR3 is 14 amino acids long. This chain links TRBV4-1 with TRBJ2-1; D remains unclear. This TCR came from a man over 45 who received an inactivated influenza vaccine. Sequences were derived from PBMCs from blood, sampled 14 to 15 days before vaccination. CDR3 region: CASSQLETYNEQFF. The CDR3 DNA follows: TGCGCCAGCAGCCAGCTGGAAACCTACAATGAGCAGTTCTTC.